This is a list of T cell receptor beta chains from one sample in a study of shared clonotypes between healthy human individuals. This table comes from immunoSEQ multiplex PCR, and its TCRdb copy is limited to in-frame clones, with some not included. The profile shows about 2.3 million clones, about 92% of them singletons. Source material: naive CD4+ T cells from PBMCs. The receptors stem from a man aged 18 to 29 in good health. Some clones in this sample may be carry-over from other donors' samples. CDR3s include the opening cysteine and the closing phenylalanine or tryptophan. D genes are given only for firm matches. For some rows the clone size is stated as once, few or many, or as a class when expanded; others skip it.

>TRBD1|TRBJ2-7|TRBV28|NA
TGTGCCAGCAGAGGGGGCGTTGGCAGGGGTTACGAGCAGTACTTC
CASRGGVGRGYEQYF
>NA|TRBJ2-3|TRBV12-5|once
TGTGCTACTAGCGTTGGTACAGATACGCAGTATTTT
CATSVGTDTQYF
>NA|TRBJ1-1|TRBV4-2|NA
TGTGCCAGCAGCCAGAAACAGGGAGGGAACACTGAAGCTTTCTTT
CASSQKQGGNTEAFF
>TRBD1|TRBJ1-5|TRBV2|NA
TGTGCCAGCAGCCCAAATCAGGGGGCTAGGCAGCCCCAGCATTTT
CASSPNQGARQPQHF
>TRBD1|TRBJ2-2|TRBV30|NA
TGTGCCTGGACCGGACAGGGGGCAGGGGCCGGGGAGCTGTTTTTT
CAWTGQGAGAGELFF
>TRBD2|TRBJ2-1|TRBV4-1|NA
TGCGCCAGCAGCCAGGCCGCCTTTGGGGGGGAATTCAATGAGCAGTTCTTC
CASSQAAFGGEFNEQFF
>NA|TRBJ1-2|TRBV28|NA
TGTGCCAGCAGTTTTGTGGGCGTATATGGCTACACCTTC
CASSFVGVYGYTF
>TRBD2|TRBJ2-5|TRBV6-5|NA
TGTGCCAGCAGAAAAGGGGGAGCGGGAGGGGAGACCCAGTACTTC
CASRKGGAGGETQYF
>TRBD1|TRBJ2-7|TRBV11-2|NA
TGTGCCAGCAGCTTAGAATTTCCCAGAAGGGGACAGGGAGAAGGATACGAGCAGTACTTC
CASSLEFPRRGQGEGYEQYF
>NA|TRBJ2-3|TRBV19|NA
TGTGCCAGTATCTCTAGCGCCACAGATACGCAGTATTTT
CASISSATDTQYF
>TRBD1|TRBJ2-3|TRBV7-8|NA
TGTGCCAGCAGCCCGCGGACAGGGGGGAGCACAGATACGCAGTATTTT
CASSPRTGGSTDTQYF
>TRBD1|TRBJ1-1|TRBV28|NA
TGTGCCAGCACTACTACCGGACAGGGGAAGAACACTGAAGCTTTCTTT
CASTTTGQGKNTEAFF
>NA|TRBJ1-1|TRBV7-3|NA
TGTGCCAGCAGCTTAATGAGGGCCCTGAACACTGAAGCTTTCTTT
CASSLMRALNTEAFF
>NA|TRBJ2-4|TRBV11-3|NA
TGTGCCAGCAGCCCGATAGCAGCCAAAAACATTCAGTACTTC
CASSPIAAKNIQYF
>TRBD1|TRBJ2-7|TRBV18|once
TGTGCCAGCTCAGGGCAGGGGGCAACTGAGCAGTACTTC
CASSGQGATEQYF
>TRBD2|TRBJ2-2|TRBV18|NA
TGTGCCAGCTCACCACTGACTAGCGGATTCACCGGGGAGCTGTTTTTT
CASSPLTSGFTGELFF
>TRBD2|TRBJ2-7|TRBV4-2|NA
TGTGCCAGCAGCCAAGATCCAAGCGGGAGTAGCGACGAGCAGTACTTC
CASSQDPSGSSDEQYF
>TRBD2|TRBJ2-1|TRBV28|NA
TGTGCCAGCAGAGTCCGGGGACTAGCGCCCCTCTTC
CASRVRGLAPLF
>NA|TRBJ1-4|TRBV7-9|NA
TGTGCCAGCAGCTTACCTTCCGAAAAACTGTTTTTT
CASSLPSEKLFF
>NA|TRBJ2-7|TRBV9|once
TGTGCCAGCGGAAGCGGGTTCTCCTACGAGCAGTACTTC
CASGSGFSYEQYF
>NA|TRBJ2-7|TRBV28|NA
TGTGCCAGCAGTTTTCTGAGGCCCACCCTCTCCTACGAGCAGTACTTC
CASSFLRPTLSYEQYF
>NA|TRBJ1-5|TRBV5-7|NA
TGTGCCAGCAGCTTGGAAGGGTTCCAGCCCCAGCATTTT
CASSLEGFQPQHF
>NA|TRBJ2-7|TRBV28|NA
TGTGCCAGCAGTTGGCAGTCGGGGGCTAAGGACGAGCAGTACTTC
CASSWQSGAKDEQYF
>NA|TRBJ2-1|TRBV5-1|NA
TGCGCCAGCAGCTTGGCAGTATCACGGGGTTACAATGAGCAGTTCTTC
CASSLAVSRGYNEQFF
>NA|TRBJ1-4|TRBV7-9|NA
TGTGCCAGCAGCCCATCTGTACTGTATAATGAAAAACTGTTTTTT
CASSPSVLYNEKLFF
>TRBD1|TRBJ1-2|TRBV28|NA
TGTGCCAGCAGACCCGGACAGGGGCGCGGTGGCTACACCTTC
CASRPGQGRGGYTF
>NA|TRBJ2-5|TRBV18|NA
TGTGCCAGCTCACCGGGAGGTGGGGAGACCCAGTACTTC
CASSPGGGETQYF
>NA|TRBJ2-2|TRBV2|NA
TGTGCCAGCAGTGGACAGTTAGACACCGGGGAGCTGTTTTTT
CASSGQLDTGELFF
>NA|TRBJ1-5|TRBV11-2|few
TGTGCCAGCAGCTCCAGGCTCAATCAGCCCCAGCATTTT
CASSSRLNQPQHF
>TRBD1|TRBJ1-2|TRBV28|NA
TGTGCCAGCAGACCGGGTCCCGGGACAGGGCACTATGGCTACACCTTC
CASRPGPGTGHYGYTF
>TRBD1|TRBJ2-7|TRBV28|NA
TGTGCCAGCAGTTCTGTGGCAGGGGGCAGCGACGAGCAGTACTTC
CASSSVAGGSDEQYF
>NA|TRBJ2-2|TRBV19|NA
TGTGCCAGTAATAATAGGGGTCTGGCCGGGGAGCTGTTTTTT
CASNNRGLAGELFF
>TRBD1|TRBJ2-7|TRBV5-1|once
TGCGCCAGCAGCCCTCGAGGACAGGCTTACGAGCAGTACTTC
CASSPRGQAYEQYF
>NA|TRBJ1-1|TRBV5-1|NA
TGCGCCAGCAGCTTGGGGCCGGAGAACACTGAAGCTTTCTTT
CASSLGPENTEAFF
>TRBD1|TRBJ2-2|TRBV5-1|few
TGCGCCAGCAGCTTACCAGGGGGCTACACCGGGGAGCTGTTTTTT
CASSLPGGYTGELFF
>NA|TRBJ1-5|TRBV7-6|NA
TGTGCCAGCAGCCCGAAAGAACAGACCGATCAGCCCCAGCATTTT
CASSPKEQTDQPQHF
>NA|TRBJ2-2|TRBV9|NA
TGTGCCAGCAGCCGTAGCGGCAGACCGAACACCGGGGAGCTGTTTTTT
CASSRSGRPNTGELFF
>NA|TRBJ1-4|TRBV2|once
TGTGCCAGCAGTGACGGCGGCTTCTCTAATGAAAAACTGTTTTTT
CASSDGGFSNEKLFF
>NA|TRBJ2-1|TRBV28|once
TGTGCCAGCAGTTTATTAGGGGTGGAGCAGTTCTTC
CASSLLGVEQFF
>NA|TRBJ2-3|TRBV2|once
TGTGCCAGCAGTGACTTAAATACCCTGGATACGCAGTATTTT
CASSDLNTLDTQYF
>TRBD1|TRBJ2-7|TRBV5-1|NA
TGCGCCAGCAGCTGGAAAACGGGACAGTACCCCTACGAGCAGTACTTC
CASSWKTGQYPYEQYF
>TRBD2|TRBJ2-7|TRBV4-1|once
TGCGCCAGCAGCCAAGATAACCGATTGGCGGGAGGGCGGAAGGGCGAGCAGTACTTC
CASSQDNRLAGGRKGEQYF
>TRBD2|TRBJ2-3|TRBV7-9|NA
TGTGCCAGCAGCTTTTATCCAAGCGGGGTTACAACAGATACGCAGTATTTT
CASSFYPSGVTTDTQYF
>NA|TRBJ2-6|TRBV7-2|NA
TGTGCCAGCAGCCGCGGGAGAGGGGGGAGAGGGGCCAACGTCCTGACTTTC
CASSRGRGGRGANVLTF
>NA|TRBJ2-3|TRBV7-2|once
TGTGCCAGCAGCTTAGACGCCCAACTAGTTGCAGATACGCAGTATTTT
CASSLDAQLVADTQYF
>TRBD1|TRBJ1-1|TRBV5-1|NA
TGCGCCAGCAGCTCAAGGCCCTCAGGGGGCACTGAAGCTTTCTTT
CASSSRPSGGTEAFF
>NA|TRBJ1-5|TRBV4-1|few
TGCGCCAGCAGCCAAGATTTAGGGCTTAGCAATCAGCCCCAGCATTTT
CASSQDLGLSNQPQHF
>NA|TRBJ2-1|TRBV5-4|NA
TGTGCCAGCAGCCTGGGACCCGATCCCTCAGGGGAGCAGTTCTTC
CASSLGPDPSGEQFF
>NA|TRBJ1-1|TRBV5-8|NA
TGTGCCAGCAGCTTCGTTCGGGGATTCGACACTGAAGCTTTCTTT
CASSFVRGFDTEAFF
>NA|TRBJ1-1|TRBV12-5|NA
TGTGCTAGTGCCTGGGACACCTTGAACACTGAAGCTTTCTTT
CASAWDTLNTEAFF
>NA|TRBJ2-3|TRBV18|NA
TGTGCCAGCTCACACGGTACAGATACGCAGTATTTT
CASSHGTDTQYF
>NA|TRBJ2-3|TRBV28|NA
TGTGCCAGCAGTTCCCGGGCAGGGTCAAGCACAGATACGCAGTATTTT
CASSSRAGSSTDTQYF
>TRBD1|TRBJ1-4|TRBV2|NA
TGTGCCAGCAGTCGAAACAGGGGACGCGAAAAACTGTTTTTT
CASSRNRGREKLFF
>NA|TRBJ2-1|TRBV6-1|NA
TGTGCCAGCAGTGAAGCGGGGACTTTGTATGAGCAGTTCTTC
CASSEAGTLYEQFF
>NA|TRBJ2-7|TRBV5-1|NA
TGCGCCAGCAGCGCTGGCCGCCCCGCGGGAGAGCAGTACTTC
CASSAGRPAGEQYF
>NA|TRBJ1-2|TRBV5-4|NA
TGTGCCAGCAGCCGGACAGAACCCTATGGCTACACCTTC
CASSRTEPYGYTF
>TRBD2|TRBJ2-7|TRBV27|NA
TGTGCCAGCAGCCCTCGATGGCGGGGGTGGTCCTACGAGCAGTACTTC
CASSPRWRGWSYEQYF
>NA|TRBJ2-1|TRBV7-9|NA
TGTGCCAGCAGCTTAGTCCGGGGTAATGAGCAGTTCTTC
CASSLVRGNEQFF
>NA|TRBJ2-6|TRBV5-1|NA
TGCGCCAGCAGCTTGAAAGGACTCCACTCGGCGGCCAACGTCCTGACTTTC
CASSLKGLHSAANVLTF
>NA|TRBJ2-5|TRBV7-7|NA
TGTGCCAGCAGCTTAGTCAGTCAAGAGACCCAGTACTTC
CASSLVSQETQYF